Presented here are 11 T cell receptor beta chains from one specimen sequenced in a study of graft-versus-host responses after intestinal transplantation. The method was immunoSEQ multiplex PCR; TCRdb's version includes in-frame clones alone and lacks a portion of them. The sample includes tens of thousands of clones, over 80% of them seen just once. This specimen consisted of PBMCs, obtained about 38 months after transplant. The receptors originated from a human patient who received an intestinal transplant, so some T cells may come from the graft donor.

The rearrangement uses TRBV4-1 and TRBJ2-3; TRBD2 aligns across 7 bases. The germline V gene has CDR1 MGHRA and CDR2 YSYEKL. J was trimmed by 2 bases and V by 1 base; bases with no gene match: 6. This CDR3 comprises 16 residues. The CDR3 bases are TGCGCCAGCAGCCAAGGGGGGGGGACTTTCACAGATACGCAGTATTTT. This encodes CASSQGGGTFTDTQYF.

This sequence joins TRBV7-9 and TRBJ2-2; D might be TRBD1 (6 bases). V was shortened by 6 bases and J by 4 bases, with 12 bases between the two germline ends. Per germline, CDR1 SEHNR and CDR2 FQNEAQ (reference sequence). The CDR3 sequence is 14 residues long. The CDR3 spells CASRARGGTGELFF. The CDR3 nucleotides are TGTGCCAGCAGAGCCAGGGGTGGCACCGGGGAGCTGTTTTTT.

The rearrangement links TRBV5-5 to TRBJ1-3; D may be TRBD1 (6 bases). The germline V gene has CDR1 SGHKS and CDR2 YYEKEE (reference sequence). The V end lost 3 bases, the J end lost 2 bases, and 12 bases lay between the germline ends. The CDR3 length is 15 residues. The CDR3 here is CASSSTGAAGNTIYF. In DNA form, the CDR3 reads TGTGCCAGCAGCTCGACGGGGGCGGCTGGAAACACCATATATTTT.

CDR3 DNA: TGTGCCAGTCAGGGGACGGACACCGGGGAGCTGTTTTTT. This codes for CASQGTDTGELFF. The chain has TRBV6-1 and TRBJ2-2; maybe TRBD1 (6 bases). Trimming removed 9 bases at V and 3 bases at J, with 11 bases between. The CDR3 loop spans 13 amino acids. In germline, CDR1 is MNHNS, CDR2 SASEGT.

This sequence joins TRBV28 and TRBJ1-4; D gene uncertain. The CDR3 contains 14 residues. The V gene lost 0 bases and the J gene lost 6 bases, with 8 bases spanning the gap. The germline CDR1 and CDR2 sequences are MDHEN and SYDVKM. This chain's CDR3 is CASSLWTGDEKLFF. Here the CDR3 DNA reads TGTGCCAGCAGTTTATGGACGGGAGATGAAAAACTGTTTTTT.

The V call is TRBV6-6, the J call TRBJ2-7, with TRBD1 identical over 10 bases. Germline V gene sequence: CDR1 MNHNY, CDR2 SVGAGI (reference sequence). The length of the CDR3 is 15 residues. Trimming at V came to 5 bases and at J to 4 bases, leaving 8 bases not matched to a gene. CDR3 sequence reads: CASSDPGQGLYEQYF. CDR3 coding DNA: TGTGCCAGCAGTGACCCGGGACAGGGGCTTTACGAGCAGTACTTC.

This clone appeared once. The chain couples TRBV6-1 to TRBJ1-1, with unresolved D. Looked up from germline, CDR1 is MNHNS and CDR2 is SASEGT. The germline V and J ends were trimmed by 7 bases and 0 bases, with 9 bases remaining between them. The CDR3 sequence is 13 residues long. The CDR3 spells CASKVAVNTEAFF. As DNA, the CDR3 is TGTGCCAGCAAGGTTGCCGTGAACACTGAAGCTTTCTTT.

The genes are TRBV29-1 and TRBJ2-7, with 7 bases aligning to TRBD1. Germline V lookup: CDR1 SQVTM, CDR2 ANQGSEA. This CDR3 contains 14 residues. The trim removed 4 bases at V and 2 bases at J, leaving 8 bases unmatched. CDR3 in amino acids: CSVVPGQQTYEQYF. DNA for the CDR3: TGCAGCGTTGTACCGGGACAGCAAACCTACGAGCAGTACTTC.

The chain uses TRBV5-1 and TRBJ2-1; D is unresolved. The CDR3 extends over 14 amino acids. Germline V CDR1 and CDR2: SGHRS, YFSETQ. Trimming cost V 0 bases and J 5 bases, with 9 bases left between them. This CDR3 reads CASSLDYNNNEQFF. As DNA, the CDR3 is TGCGCCAGCAGCTTGGACTACAACAACAATGAGCAGTTCTTC.

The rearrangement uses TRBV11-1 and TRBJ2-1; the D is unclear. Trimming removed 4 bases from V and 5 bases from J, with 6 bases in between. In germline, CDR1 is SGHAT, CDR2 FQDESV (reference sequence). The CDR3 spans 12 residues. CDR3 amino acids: CASSSYNNEQFF. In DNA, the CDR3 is TGTGCCAGCAGCTCCTATAACAATGAGCAGTTCTTC.

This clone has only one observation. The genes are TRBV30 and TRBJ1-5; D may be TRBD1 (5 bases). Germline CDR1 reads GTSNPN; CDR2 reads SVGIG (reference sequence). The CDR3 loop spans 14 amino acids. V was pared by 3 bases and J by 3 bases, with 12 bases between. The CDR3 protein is CAWRGRGDNQPQHF. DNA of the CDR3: TGTGCCTGGAGGGGGAGAGGGGACAATCAGCCCCAGCATTTT.